These 16 T cell receptor beta chains originate from one sample sequenced in a study of cytomegalovirus exposure and HLA in healthy donors. The PCR had 60 Vbeta and 13 Jbeta primers. Libraries were prepared by immunoSEQ multiplex PCR; TCRdb keeps only in-frame clonotypes and omits some of them. The sample includes 150,000 to 200,000 clones, about 75% of them seen just once. Material for sequencing was PBMCs. The receptor set was obtained from a man in his late teens or twenties in good health and CMV-seropositive.

The V call is TRBV5-1, the J call TRBJ2-1; 10 bases agree with TRBD2. CDR1 and CDR2 from the germline V gene are SGHRS and YFSETQ. V trimming: 0 bases; J trimming: 8 bases; junction bases outside the gene matches: 2. This CDR3 has 14 amino acids. Here the CDR3 reads CASSLERGGDEQFF. DNA of the CDR3: TGCGCCAGCAGCTTGGAGCGGGGGGGCGATGAGCAGTTCTTC.

The rearrangement joins TRBV6-5 to TRBJ2-7, with 7 bases lining up with TRBD1. The CDR3 contains 12 residues. Germline values: CDR1 MNHEY, CDR2 SVGAGI. The V gene end was trimmed by 10 bases and the J gene end by 6 bases; junction bases not matched to a gene: 9. The CDR3 region is CATWTGWGEQYV. DNA of the CDR3: TGTGCCACCTGGACAGGATGGGGCGAGCAGTACGTC.

This chain uses TRBV6-6 with TRBJ2-5; tentatively, D is TRBD2 (6 bases). V gave up 6 bases and J gave up 2 bases, with 13 bases separating them. The CDR3 length is 14 residues. Germline CDR1 reads MNHNY; CDR2 reads SVGAGI (reference sequence). The CDR3, as DNA: TGTGCCAGCAGAAGTCGGGCGGGACAAGAGACCCAGTACTTC. Protein sequence: CASRSRAGQETQYF.

This clone was picked up a small number of times. The chain carries TRBV2 and TRBJ2-5; perhaps TRBD1 as D (6 bases). V was pared by 5 bases and J by 5 bases, with 18 bases between. From germline, CDR1 is SNHLY and CDR2 FYNNEI. The CDR3 extends over 15 amino acids. Here the CDR3 reads CASSPDLGARETQYF. The CDR3 nucleotides are TGTGCCAGCAGTCCCGACTTGGGGGCGCGGGAGACCCAGTACTTC.

CDR3 in DNA: TGCGCCAGCAGCTTGGCCACAGGGAACAGTGATACGCAGTATTTT. The encoded protein is CASSLATGNSDTQYF. This chain links TRBV5-1 with TRBJ2-3; maybe TRBD1 (6 bases). The CDR3 is 15 amino acids. The V gene's germline CDR1 is SGHRS and CDR2 YFSETQ. V was pared by 0 bases and J by 6 bases, with 14 bases between.

The rearrangement uses TRBV9 and TRBJ2-7; a weak D match, TRBD1 (5 bases). The germline V gene has CDR1 SGDLS and CDR2 YYNGEE. The CDR3 contains 14 residues. Trimming took off 3 bases at V and 1 base at J, with 11 bases between the two ends. In nucleotides, the CDR3 is TGTGCCAGCAGCGGGGGCAGGCTTTCCTACGAGCAGTACGTC. Translating it yields CASSGGRLSYEQYV.

The chain employs TRBV7-9 and TRBJ1-4; tentatively, D is TRBD1 (6 bases). The length of the CDR3 is 15 residues. From germline, CDR1 is SEHNR and CDR2 FQNEAQ (reference sequence). The V and J ends lost 1 base and 7 bases respectively, with 13 bases between them. CDR3 sequence (DNA): TGTGCCAGCAGCTTAGAGGGGGGGCGCGGTGAAAAACTGTTTTTT. Translated, it gives CASSLEGGRGEKLFF.

A few counts support this clone. V usage is TRBV7-8 and J usage is TRBJ1-5, with TRBD1 identical over 10 bases. The CDR3 covers 14 residues. Germline V lookup: CDR1 SGHVS, CDR2 FQNEAQ. The V gene end was trimmed by 3 bases and the J gene end by 7 bases; junction bases not matched to a gene: 3. The CDR3: CASSLRTGGQPQHF. CDR3 nucleotides: TGTGCCAGCAGCTTGAGGACAGGGGGGCAGCCCCAGCATTTT.

The chain carries TRBV7-9 and TRBJ1-2; maybe TRBD1 (6 bases). This CDR3 comprises 14 residues. CDR1 SEHNR and CDR2 FQNEAQ come from the germline V gene (reference sequence). The V end lost 6 bases, the J end lost 4 bases, and 15 bases lay between the germline ends. The CDR3 here is CASSTGQSGYGYTF. CDR3 in DNA: TGTGCCAGCAGTACGGGACAATCCGGCTATGGCTACACCTTC.

The chain couples TRBV6-1 to TRBJ2-2; 7 positions match TRBD1. Unmatched junction bases numbered 9, after V lost 5 bases and J lost 6 bases. The CDR3 has 15 residues. The germline V gene encodes CDR1 MNHNS and CDR2 SASEGT. CDR3 nucleotide sequence: TGTGCCAGCAGTACTCCCGACAGGGCCGCCGGGGAGCTGTTTTTT. This sequence encodes CASSTPDRAAGELFF.

The chain carries TRBV6-1 and TRBJ1-2; a possible D gene is TRBD1 (6 bases). The CDR3 has 19 residues. Trimming removed 4 bases from V and 2 bases from J, with 26 bases in between. Germline V gene sequence: CDR1 MNHNS, CDR2 SASEGT. CDR3 nucleotides: TGTGCCAGCAGTGTCTGGACCACGGGAGGAGGACAGTTCAACTATGGCTACACCTTC. This translates into CASSVWTTGGGQFNYGYTF.

V is TRBV30 and J is TRBJ1-1, with D tentatively TRBD1 (6 bases). V was trimmed by 5 bases and J by 8 bases, leaving 27 bases between them. The CDR3 spans 16 residues. Per the germline V gene, CDR1 is GTSNPN and CDR2 is SVGIG (reference sequence). CDR3 in DNA: TGTGCCTGGGGGGCGGTAGGGGCCCGGACAGCATTAGAAGCTTTCTTT. Its translation: CAWGAVGARTALEAFF.

The chain combines TRBV19 with TRBJ2-3, with TRBD2 matching over 8 bases. This CDR3 spans 16 amino acids. Per the germline V gene, CDR1 is LNHDA and CDR2 is SQIVND (reference sequence). Trimming at V came to 1 base and at J to 2 bases, leaving 5 bases not matched to a gene. CDR3 sequence: CASSIGIAGTTDTQYF. The CDR3 DNA follows: TGTGCCAGTAGTATAGGGATAGCGGGGACCACAGATACGCAGTATTTT.

V and J are TRBV25-1 and TRBJ1-1, with 9 bases fitting TRBD1. Trimming at V came to 1 base and at J to 2 bases, leaving 8 bases not matched to a gene. This CDR3 spans 17 amino acids. Germline lookup yields CDR1 MGHDK and CDR2 SYGVNS. CDR3 in amino acids: CASSEFFRDRANTEAFF. For the CDR3, the DNA is TGTGCCAGCAGTGAATTCTTCCGGGACAGGGCTAACACTGAAGCTTTCTTT.

In its sample, this clone was seen a few times. This rearrangement joins TRBV2 to TRBJ1-3, with unresolved D. V was trimmed by 10 bases and J by 4 bases, leaving 8 bases between them. The CDR3 totals 11 residues. The germline V gene has CDR1 SNHLY and CDR2 FYNNEI. This CDR3 is CAITRGNTIYF. Written as DNA, the CDR3 is TGTGCCATCACTCGAGGAAACACCATATATTTT.

The CDR3 nucleotides read TGTGCCAGCAGCCTAACCCCCCCGGGGACAGTCACCTACGAGCAGTACGTC. Translated, it gives CASSLTPPGTVTYEQYV. The V gene is TRBV11-2, the J gene TRBJ2-7; 7 nucleotides agree with TRBD1. V was pared by 5 bases and J by 2 bases, with 15 bases of the junction left unmatched. Germline CDR1 SGHAT, CDR2 FQNNGV. The CDR3 runs to 17 residues.